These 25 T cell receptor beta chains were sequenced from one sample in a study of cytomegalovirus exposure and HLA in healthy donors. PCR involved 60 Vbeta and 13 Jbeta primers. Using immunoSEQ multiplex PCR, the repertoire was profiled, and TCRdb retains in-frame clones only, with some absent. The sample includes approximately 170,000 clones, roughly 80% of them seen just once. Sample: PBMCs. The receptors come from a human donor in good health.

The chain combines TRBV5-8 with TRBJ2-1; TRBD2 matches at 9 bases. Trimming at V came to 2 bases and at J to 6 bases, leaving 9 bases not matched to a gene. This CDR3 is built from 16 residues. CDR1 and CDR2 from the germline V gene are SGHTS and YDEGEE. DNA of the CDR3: TGTGCCAGCAGCTTAACGGGTAGCGGGGGCCCCAATGAGCAGTTCTTC. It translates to CASSLTGSGGPNEQFF.

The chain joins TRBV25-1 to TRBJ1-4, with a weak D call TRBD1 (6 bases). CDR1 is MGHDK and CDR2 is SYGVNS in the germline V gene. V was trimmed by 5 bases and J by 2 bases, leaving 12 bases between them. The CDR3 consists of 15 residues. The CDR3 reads CASSRGGWTNEKLFF. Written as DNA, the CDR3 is TGTGCCAGCAGTCGAGGGGGTTGGACTAATGAAAAACTGTTTTTT.

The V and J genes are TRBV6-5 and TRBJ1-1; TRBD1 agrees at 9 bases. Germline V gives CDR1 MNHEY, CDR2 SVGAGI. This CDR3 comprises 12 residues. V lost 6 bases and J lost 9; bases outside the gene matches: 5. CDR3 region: CASRPGQGKAFF. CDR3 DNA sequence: TGTGCCAGCAGGCCTGGACAGGGGAAAGCTTTCTTT.

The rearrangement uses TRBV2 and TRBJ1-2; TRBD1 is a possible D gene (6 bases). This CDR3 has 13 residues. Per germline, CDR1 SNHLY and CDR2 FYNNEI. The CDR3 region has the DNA TGTGCTACCACCTTCGGGGGGGCCTTTGGCTACACCTTC. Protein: CATTFGGAFGYTF.

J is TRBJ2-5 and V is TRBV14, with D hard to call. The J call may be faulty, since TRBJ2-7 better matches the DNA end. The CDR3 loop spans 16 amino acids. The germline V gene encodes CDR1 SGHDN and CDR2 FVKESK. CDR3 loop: CASSQDRLSATYEQYF. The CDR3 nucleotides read TGTGCCAGCAGCCAAGATCGTCTGTCCGCCACCTACGAGCAGTACTTC.

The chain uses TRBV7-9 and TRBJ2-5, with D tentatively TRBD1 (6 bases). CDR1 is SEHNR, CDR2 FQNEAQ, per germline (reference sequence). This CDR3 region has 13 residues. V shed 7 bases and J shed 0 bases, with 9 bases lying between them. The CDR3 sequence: CASNKGDQETQYF. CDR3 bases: TGTGCCAGCAACAAGGGGGACCAAGAGACCCAGTACTTC.

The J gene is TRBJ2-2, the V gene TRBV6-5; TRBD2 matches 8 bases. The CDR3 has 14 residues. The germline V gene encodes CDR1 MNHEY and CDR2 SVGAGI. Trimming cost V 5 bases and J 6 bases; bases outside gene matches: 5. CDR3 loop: CASSRGGLAGELFF. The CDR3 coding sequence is TGTGCCAGCAGTCGGGGGGGCCTCGCCGGGGAGCTGTTTTTT.

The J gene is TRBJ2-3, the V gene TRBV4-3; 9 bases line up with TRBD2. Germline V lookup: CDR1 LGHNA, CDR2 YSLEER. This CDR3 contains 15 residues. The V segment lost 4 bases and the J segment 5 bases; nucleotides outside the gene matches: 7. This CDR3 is CASSLGGGGQDTQYF. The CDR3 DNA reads TGCGCCAGCAGCCTCGGCGGGGGGGGGCAAGATACGCAGTATTTT.

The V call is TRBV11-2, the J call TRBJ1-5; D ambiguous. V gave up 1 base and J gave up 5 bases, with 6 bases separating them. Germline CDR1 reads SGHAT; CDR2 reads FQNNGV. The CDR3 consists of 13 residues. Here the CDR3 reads CASSLAGDQPQHF. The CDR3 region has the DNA TGTGCCAGCAGCTTAGCCGGGGATCAGCCCCAGCATTTT.

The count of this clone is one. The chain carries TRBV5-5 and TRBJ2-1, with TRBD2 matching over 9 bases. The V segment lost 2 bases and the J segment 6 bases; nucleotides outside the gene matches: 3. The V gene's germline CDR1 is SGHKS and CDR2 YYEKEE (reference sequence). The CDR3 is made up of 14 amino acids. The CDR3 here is CASSFVAGANEQFF. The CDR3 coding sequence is TGTGCCAGCAGCTTTGTAGCGGGGGCCAATGAGCAGTTCTTC.

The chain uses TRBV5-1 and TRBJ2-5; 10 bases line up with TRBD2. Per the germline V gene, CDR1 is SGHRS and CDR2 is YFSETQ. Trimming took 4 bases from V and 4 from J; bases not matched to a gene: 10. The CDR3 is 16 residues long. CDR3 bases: TGCGCCAGCAGCGTGGACGGGACTAGCGCCGCAGAGACCCAGTACTTC. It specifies CASSVDGTSAAETQYF.

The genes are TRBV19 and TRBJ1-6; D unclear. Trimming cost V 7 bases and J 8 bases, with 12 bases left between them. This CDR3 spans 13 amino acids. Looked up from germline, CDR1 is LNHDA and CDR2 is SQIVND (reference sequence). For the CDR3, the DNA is TGTGCCAGTACACCTTACCGGGATTCACCCCTCCACTTT. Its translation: CASTPYRDSPLHF.

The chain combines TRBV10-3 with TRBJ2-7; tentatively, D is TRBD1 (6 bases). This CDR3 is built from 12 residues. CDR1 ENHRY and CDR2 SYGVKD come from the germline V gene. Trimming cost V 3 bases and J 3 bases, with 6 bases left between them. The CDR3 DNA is TGTGCCATCAGTGAACAGGGCTACGAGCAGTACTTC. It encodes CAISEQGYEQYF.

This CDR3 is CASSPWTSPDSYNSPLHF. In nucleotides, the CDR3 is TGCGCCAGCAGCCCTTGGACTTCGCCGGACTCCTATAATTCACCCCTCCACTTT. The genes are TRBV4-3 and TRBJ1-6; D not certain. Per the germline V gene, CDR1 is LGHNA and CDR2 is YSLEER. This CDR3 has 18 amino acids. Between the trimmed V and J ends, which lost 4 bases and 0 bases, there was a span of 16 bases.

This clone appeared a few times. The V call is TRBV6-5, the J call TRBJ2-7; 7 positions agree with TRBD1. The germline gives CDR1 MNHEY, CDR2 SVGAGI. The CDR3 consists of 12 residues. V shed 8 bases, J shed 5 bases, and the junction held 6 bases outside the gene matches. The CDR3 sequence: CASEGQPHEQYF. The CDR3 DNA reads TGTGCCAGCGAGGGACAGCCACACGAGCAGTACTTC.

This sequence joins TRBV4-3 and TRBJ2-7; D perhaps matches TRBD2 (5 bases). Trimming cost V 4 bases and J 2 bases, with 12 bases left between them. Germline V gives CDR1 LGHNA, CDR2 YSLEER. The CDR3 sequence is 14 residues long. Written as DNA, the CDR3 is TGCGCCAGCAGCCGGTCCGGACTTACCTACGAGCAGTACTTC. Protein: CASSRSGLTYEQYF.

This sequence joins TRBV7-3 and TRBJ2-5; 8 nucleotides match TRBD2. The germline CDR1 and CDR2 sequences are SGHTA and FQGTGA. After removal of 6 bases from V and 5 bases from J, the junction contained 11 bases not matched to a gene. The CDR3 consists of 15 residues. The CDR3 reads CASSHNGGAGETQYF. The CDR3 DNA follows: TGTGCCAGCAGTCATAACGGGGGGGCCGGGGAGACCCAGTACTTC.

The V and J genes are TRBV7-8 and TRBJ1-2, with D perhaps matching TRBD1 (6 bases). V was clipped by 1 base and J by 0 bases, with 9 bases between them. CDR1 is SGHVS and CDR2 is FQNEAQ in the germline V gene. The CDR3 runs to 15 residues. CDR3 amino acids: CASSLDREANYGYTF. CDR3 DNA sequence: TGTGCCAGCAGCTTAGACAGGGAAGCTAACTATGGCTACACCTTC.

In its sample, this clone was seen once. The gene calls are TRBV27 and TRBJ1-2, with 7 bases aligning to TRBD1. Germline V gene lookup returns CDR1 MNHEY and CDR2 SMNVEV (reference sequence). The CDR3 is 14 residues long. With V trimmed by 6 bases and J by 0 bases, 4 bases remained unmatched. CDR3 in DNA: TGTGCCAGCAGGGGACAGTATACTAACTATGGCTACACCTTC. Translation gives CASRGQYTNYGYTF.

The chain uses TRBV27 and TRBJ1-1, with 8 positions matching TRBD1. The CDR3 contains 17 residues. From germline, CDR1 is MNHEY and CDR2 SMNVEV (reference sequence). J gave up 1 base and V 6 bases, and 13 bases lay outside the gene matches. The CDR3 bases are TGTGCCAGCAGCCCCTGGCCCGGACAGGGCGGGAACACTGAAGCTTTCTTT. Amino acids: CASSPWPGQGGNTEAFF.

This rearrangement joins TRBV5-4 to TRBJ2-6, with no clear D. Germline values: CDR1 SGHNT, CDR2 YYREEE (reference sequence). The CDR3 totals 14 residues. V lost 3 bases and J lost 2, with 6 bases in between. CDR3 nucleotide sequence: TGTGCCAGCAGCTCGGAGCCTGGGGCCAACGTCCTGACTTTC. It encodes CASSSEPGANVLTF.

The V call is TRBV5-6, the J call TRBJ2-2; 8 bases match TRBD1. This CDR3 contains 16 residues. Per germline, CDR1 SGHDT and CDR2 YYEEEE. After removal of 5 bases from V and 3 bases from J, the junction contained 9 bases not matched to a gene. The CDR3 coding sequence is TGTGCCAGCAGTCCCGCCGGGACAGGACACACCGGGGAGCTGTTTTTT. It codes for CASSPAGTGHTGELFF.

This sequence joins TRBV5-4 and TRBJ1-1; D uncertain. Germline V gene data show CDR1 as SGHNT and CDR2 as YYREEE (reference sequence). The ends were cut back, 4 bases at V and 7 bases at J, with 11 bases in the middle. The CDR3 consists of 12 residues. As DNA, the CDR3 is TGTGCCAGCAGCGCGGACTTTCTTGAAGCTTTCTTT. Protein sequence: CASSADFLEAFF.

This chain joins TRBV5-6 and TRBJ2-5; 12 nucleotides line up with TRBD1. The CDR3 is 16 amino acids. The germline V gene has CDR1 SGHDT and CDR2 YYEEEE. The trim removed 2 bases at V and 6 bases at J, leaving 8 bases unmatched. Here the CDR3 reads CASSLIPGQGAKTQYF. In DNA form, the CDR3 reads TGTGCCAGCAGCTTAATACCGGGACAGGGGGCGAAGACCCAGTACTTC.

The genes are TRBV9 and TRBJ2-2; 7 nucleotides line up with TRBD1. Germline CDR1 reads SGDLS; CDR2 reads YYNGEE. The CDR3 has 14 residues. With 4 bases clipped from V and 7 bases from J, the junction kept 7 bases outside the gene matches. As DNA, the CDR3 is TGTGCCAGCAGCACCGACAGGGCGGGCGGGGAGCTGTTTTTT. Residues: CASSTDRAGGELFF.